The rows below give T cell receptor beta chains drawn from one sample of a study of shared clonotypes between healthy human individuals. Repertoires were generated with immunoSEQ multiplex PCR, while TCRdb's copy carries only in-frame clones and drops some. Of a few million clones detected, around nine tenths appear once; the ten largest clones hold 0.14%. The sequencing input was naive CD4+ T cells sorted from blood. These receptor sequences come from a man younger than 30 in good health. The CDR3 runs from the conserved cysteine through the conserved F or W. The D gene is left open where the match is weak. Rows may omit the clone size; those that give it use once, few, many or a size class.

>TRBV18|TRBJ1-3|-|-
TGTGCCAGCTCATTAGAGGGGAACTCTGGAAACACCATATATTTT
CASSLEGNSGNTIYF
>TRBV25-1|TRBJ2-1|-|-
TGTGCCAGCAGTGAATTGGGGGTCGGCAATGAGCAGTTCTTC
CASSELGVGNEQFF
>TRBV10-1|TRBJ2-3|-|-
TGCGCCAGCAGTCAACAGGTACCAGATACGCAGTATTTT
CASSQQVPDTQYF
>TRBV29-1|TRBJ2-7|-|-
TGCAGCGTTGTAAGGGGACTCCAGAGCTCCTACGAGCAGTACTTC
CSVVRGLQSSYEQYF
>TRBV11-1|TRBJ2-3|-|-
TGTGCCAGCAGCTTAAGGTCCCTGGAGCTTCGCACAGATACGCAGTATTTT
CASSLRSLELRTDTQYF
>TRBV7-2|TRBJ2-1|-|-
TGTGCCAGCAGCTTTGTTAGCGGCAATGAGCAGTTCTTC
CASSFVSGNEQFF
>TRBV5-1|TRBJ1-2|-|-
TGCGCCAGCAGCTTGACTCGTCTCGCAGGTTCCTTATATGGCTACACCTTC
CASSLTRLAGSLYGYTF
>TRBV6-1|TRBJ2-3|TRBD2|-
TGTGCCAGCAGTCTACTAGCGGAAAGCACAGATACGCAGTATTTT
CASSLLAESTDTQYF
>TRBV18|TRBJ2-3|-|-
TGTGCCAGCTCACCTCCAGGAACAGATACGCAGTATTTT
CASSPPGTDTQYF
>TRBV28|TRBJ1-6|-|few
TGTGCCAGCAGTTTGACGGGCGATAATTCACCCCTCCACTTT
CASSLTGDNSPLHF
>TRBV25-1|TRBJ1-6|-|-
TGTGCCAGCACCGAGGGGTATAATTCACCCCTCCACTTT
CASTEGYNSPLHF
>TRBV28|TRBJ2-2|TRBD1|-
TGTGCCAGCAGTTCCTCAGGGGGAAGGGTAGCCGGGGAGCTGTTTTTT
CASSSSGGRVAGELFF
>TRBV18|TRBJ2-7|-|-
TGTGCCAGCTCACCAAACGGGTCGGGCGAGCAGTACTTC
CASSPNGSGEQYF
>TRBV5-4|TRBJ2-5|TRBD2|-
TGTGCCAGCACCGATAGCGGGAGGGAGACCCAGTACTTC
CASTDSGRETQYF
>TRBV18|TRBJ1-6|-|-
TGTGCCAGCTCACCTAAGGACAGAGGCTCCTATAATTCACCCCTCCACTTT
CASSPKDRGSYNSPLHF
>TRBV7-8|TRBJ2-2|-|-
TGTGCCAGCAGCTTAGGGAACACAGGCACCGGGGAGCTGTTTTTT
CASSLGNTGTGELFF
>TRBV7-8|TRBJ2-5|TRBD2|once
TGTGCCAGCAGCCCCAAGACGATAGGACTAGCGGGAGAGACCCAGTACTTC
CASSPKTIGLAGETQYF
>TRBV2|TRBJ2-3|-|-
TGTGCCAGCAGAGCTAGCACAGATACGCAGTATTTT
CASRASTDTQYF
>TRBV5-4|TRBJ2-1|TRBD2|-
TGTGCCAGCAGCTTTCCGGCGGGAGATGGGAATGAGCAGTTCTTC
CASSFPAGDGNEQFF
>TRBV10-1|TRBJ2-1|-|-
TGCGCCAGCAGTGGATCCACATTGGGTGAGCAGTTCTTC
CASSGSTLGEQFF
>TRBV11-2|TRBJ1-2|TRBD1|-
TGTGCCAGCAGTCGAAAACAGGGGGAAGGGGGCTACACCTTC
CASSRKQGEGGYTF
>TRBV4-2|TRBJ2-3|-|-
TGTGCCAGCAGCCAAGATGGCGGAGGACGGGTCGGATCAGATACGCAGTATTTT
CASSQDGGGRVGSDTQYF
>TRBV30|TRBJ1-1|TRBD1|-
TGTGCCTGGAAAAGGACAGGGGGGAACACTGAAGCTTTCTTT
CAWKRTGGNTEAFF
>TRBV7-2|TRBJ1-2|-|-
TGTGCCAGCACTCACAGAAACTATGGCTACACCTTC
CASTHRNYGYTF
>TRBV13|TRBJ2-7|-|-
TGTGCCAGCAGCTGGCGGCCAGCGGACGAGCAGTACTTC
CASSWRPADEQYF
>TRBV6-6|TRBJ1-1|-|-
TGTGCCAGCAGTTACTCCGCGAACACTGAAGCTTTCTTT
CASSYSANTEAFF
>TRBV2|TRBJ1-6|TRBD1|-
TGTGCCAGCAGCTTTGAGACAGGGGGAATTCCCCTCCACTTT
CASSFETGGIPLHF
>TRBV9|TRBJ2-5|-|-
TGTGCCAGCAGCGCGGGAGTCCAAGAGACCCAGTACTTC
CASSAGVQETQYF
>TRBV6-5|TRBJ2-1|TRBD1|-
TGTGCCAGCAGCCGGACAGGCGCCACCTACAATGAGCAGTTCTTC
CASSRTGATYNEQFF
>TRBV10-3|TRBJ2-3|TRBD2|-
TGTGCCATCAGTGTCGGACTAGCGGGAGGCACAGATACGCAGTATTTT
CAISVGLAGGTDTQYF
>TRBV7-2|TRBJ2-5|-|-
TGTGCCAGCAGCCGCTTGGCAGGACCACAAGAGACCCAGTACTTC
CASSRLAGPQETQYF